This T cell receptor (beta chain) was recovered during a study of cytomegalovirus exposure and HLA in healthy donors. As for the study in general: Of all 400 or so donors who were genotyped, roughly 81% belonged to the Caucasian-associated ancestry cluster.

Study findings and constraints: Common viral pathogens were later found to be apparently linked to several of the most significant clusters. A prior analysis recorded that most TCR beta V segments were productive about 87% or about 30% of the time. Later on, a genetic analysis was performed. It linked a missense variant in DCLRE1C with V- and J-gene trimming of TCR beta.

Points on this clone: The antigen is not known.

The V segment lost 0 bases and the J segment 6 bases; nucleotides outside the gene matches: 9. The CDR3 contains 16 residues. CDR1 SGHRS and CDR2 YFSETQ come from the germline V gene. 13 Jbeta primers and 60 Vbeta primers were used for the PCR. Sequencing was performed with immunoSEQ multiplex PCR; in TCRdb, only in-frame clones are kept and a portion is missing. The data hold around 53,000 clones, with approximately 82% observed a single time. This clonotype originated in a man over 45 in good health and CMV-seronegative. Source material: PBMCs. This chain links TRBV5-1 with TRBJ1-2, with TRBD1 matching over 9 bases. The CDR3 sequence: CASSLEQGALRNGYTF. The CDR3 DNA is TGCGCCAGCAGCTTGGAACAGGGGGCCCTCCGGAATGGCTACACCTTC.